The T cell receptor (beta chain) under discussion was sequenced for a study of blood T cell repertoires in COVID-19. Turning to the study itself: Donors in the United States, Italy and Spain gave samples during acute or convalescent COVID-19. T cells, B-cell-depleted T cells, or PBMCs provided the cDNA or gDNA that served as material.

This clone was seen just once. Per the germline V gene, CDR1 is GTSNPN and CDR2 is SVGIG (reference sequence). This CDR3 spans 12 amino acids. Trimming removed 0 bases from V and 7 bases from J, with 9 bases in between. Per the study methods: Nucleated cell counts were estimated from reference gene primer amplification. The protocol was immunoSEQ multiplex PCR, while the TCRdb copy is restricted to in-frame clones and leaves out a portion. V, J and clone size were drawn from that table, and D and trimming were deduced from the DNA. The sample gives 95,000 to 150,000 clones, about 83% of which show up once; more than 2% is in the top ten.

The material sequenced was peripheral blood. The V call is TRBV30, the J call TRBJ1-2; D is unclear. This TCR was recovered from a woman in her 50s with acute or convalescent COVID-19. The CDR3 reads CAWSVRVVGYTF. The CDR3 nucleotides read TGTGCCTGGAGTGTACGGGTAGTTGGCTACACCTTC. Variable domain in full (rest from reference TRBV30 and TRBJ1-2): SQTIHQWPATLVQPVGSPLSLECTVEGTSNPNLYWYRQAAGRGLQLLFYSVGIGQISSEVPQNLSASRPQDRQFILSSKKLLLSDSGFYLCAWSVRVVGYTFGSGTRLTVV.